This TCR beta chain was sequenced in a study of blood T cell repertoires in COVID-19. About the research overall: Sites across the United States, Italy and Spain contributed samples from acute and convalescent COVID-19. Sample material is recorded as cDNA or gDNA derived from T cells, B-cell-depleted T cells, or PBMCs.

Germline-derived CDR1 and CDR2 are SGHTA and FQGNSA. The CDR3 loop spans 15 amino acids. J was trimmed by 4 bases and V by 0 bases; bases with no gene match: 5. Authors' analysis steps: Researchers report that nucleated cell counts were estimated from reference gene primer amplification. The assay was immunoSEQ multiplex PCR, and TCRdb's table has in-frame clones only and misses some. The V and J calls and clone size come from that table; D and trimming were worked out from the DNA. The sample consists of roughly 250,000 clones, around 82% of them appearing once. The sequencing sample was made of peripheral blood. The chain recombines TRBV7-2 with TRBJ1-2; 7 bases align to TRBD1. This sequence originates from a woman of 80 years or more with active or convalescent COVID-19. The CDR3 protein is CASSLAPGTAYGYTF. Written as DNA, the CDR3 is TGTGCCAGCAGCTTAGCCCCCGGGACAGCCTATGGCTACACCTTC. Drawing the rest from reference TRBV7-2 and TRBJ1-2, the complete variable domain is GAGVSQSPSNKVTEKGKDVELRCDPISGHTALYWYRQSLGQGLEFLIYFQGNSAPDKSGLPSDRFSAERTGGSVSTLTIQRTQQEDSAVYLCASSLAPGTAYGYTFGSGTRLTVV.